The TCR beta chain under discussion was sequenced for a study of blood T cell repertoires in COVID-19. Study details: Sites in the United States, Italy and Spain provided acute and convalescent COVID-19 samples.

V trimming: 2 bases; J trimming: 5 bases; junction bases outside the gene matches: 12. This CDR3 has 17 amino acids. Germline loops: CDR1 LGHDT, CDR2 YNNKEL (reference sequence). Sequencing was performed with immunoSEQ multiplex PCR; in TCRdb, only in-frame clones are kept and a portion is missing. Of about 160,000 clones in the sample, roughly 84% were seen once. Those enrolled, adults aged about 18 to 89 years, came from around 25 US areas. Cohorts were assigned according to the clinical history that participants reported. The V and J genes are TRBV3-1 (or the pseudogene TRBV3-2) and TRBJ2-1, with 7 bases aligning to TRBD2. This sequence was found in a man in his 60s who had recovered from COVID-19. The sequencing sample was made of PBMCs or T cells enriched from blood (not recorded which). The CDR3 reads CASSQRLTGTMNNEQFF. The CDR3 bases are TGTGCCAGCAGCCAAAGGCTAACCGGGACTATGAACAATGAGCAGTTCTTC.